This TCR beta chain was recorded in a study of cytomegalovirus exposure and HLA in healthy donors. Study outcomes and limitations: In the roughly 110 validation repertoires, about 95% of cluster scores exceeded 0, per a later analysis. Cytomegalovirus status was reportedly diagnosed by the classifier with high sensitivity and specificity. Rarity characterized most TCR sequences, yet some public TCRs appeared in many donors.

Note on this clone: No antigen is known for it.

The data were produced by immunoSEQ multiplex PCR, yet TCRdb's version contains in-frame clones alone and is incomplete. The repertoire holds around 130,000 clones, with approximately 87% as singletons. The CDR3 is 17 amino acids. Unmatched junction bases numbered 8, after V lost 4 bases and J lost 6 bases. Germline-derived CDR1 and CDR2 are LGHNA and YSLEER. Sequencing was performed on PBMCs. The chain has TRBV4-3 and TRBJ2-2; 13 positions match TRBD2. This TCR came from a woman between 25 and 40 years old in good health and CMV-seronegative. The CDR3: CASSPGTSGDRAGELFF. In DNA form, the CDR3 reads TGCGCCAGCAGCCCGGGGACTAGCGGGGATAGGGCCGGGGAGCTGTTTTTT.